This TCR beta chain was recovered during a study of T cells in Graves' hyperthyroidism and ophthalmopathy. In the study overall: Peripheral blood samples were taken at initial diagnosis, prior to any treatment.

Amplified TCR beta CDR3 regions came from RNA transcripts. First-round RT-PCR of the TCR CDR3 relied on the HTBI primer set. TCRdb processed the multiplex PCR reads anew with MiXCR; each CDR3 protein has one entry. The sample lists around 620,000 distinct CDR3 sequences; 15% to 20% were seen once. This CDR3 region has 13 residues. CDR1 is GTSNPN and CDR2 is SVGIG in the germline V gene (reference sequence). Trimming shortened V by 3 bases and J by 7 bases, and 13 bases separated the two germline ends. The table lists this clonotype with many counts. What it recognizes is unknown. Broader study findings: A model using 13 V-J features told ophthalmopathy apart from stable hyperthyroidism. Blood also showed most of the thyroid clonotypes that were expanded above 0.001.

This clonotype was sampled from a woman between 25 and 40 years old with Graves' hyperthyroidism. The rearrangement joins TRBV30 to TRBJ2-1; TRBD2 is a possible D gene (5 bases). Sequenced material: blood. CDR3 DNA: TGTGCCTGGAGGAAAATAGCGAGGAATGAGCAGTTCTTC. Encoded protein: CAWRKIARNEQFF.